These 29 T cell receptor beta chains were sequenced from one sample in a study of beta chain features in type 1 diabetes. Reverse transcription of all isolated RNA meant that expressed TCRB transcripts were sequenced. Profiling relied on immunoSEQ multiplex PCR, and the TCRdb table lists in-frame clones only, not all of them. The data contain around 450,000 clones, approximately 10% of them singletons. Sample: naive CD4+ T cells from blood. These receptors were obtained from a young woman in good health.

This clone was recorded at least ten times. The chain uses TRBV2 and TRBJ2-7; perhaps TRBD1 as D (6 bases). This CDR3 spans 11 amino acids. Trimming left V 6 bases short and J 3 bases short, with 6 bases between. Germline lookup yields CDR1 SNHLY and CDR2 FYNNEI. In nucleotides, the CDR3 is TGTGCCAGCAGGGACAGCTACGAGCAGTACGTC. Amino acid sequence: CASRDSYEQYV.

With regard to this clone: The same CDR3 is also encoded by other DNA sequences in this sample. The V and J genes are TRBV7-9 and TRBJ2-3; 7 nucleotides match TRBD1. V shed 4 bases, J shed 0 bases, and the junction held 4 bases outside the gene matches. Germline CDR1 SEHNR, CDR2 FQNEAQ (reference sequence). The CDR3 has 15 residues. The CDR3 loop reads CASSSGTVSTDTQYF. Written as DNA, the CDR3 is TGTGCCAGCAGCTCTGGGACAGTTAGCACAGATACGCAGTATTTT.

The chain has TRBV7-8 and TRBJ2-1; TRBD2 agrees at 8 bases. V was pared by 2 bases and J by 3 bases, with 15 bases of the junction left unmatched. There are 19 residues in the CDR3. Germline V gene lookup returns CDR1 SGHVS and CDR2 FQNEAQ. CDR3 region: CASSLINLLTSAFYNEQFF. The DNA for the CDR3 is TGTGCCAGCAGCTTAATCAATCTACTGACTAGCGCTTTCTACAATGAGCAGTTCTTC. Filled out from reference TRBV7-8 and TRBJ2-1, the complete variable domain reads GAGVSQSPRYKVAKRGQDVALRCDPISGHVSLFWYQQALGQGPEFLTYFQNEAQLDKSGLPSDRFFAERPEGSVSTLKIQRTQQEDSAVYLCASSLINLLTSAFYNEQFFGPGTRLTVL.

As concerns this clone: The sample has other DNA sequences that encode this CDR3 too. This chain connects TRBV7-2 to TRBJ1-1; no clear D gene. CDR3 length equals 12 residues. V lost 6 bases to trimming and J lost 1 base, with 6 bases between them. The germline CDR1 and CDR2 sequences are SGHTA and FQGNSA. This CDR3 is CASSLTNTEAFF. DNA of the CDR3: TGTGCCAGCAGTTTAACGAACACTGAAGCTTTCTTT.

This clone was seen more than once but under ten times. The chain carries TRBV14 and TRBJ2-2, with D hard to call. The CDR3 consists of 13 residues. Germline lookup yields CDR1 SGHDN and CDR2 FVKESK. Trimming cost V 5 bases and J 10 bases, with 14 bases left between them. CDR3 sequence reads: CASSSFGSAELFF. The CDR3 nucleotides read TGTGCCAGCAGCTCTTTTGGCTCCGCGGAGCTGTTTTTT.

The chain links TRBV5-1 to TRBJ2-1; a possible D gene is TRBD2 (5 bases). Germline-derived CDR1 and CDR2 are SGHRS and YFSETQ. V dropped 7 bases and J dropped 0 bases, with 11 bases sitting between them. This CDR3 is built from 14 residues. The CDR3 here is CASQKEVSYNEQFF. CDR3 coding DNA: TGCGCCAGCCAAAAGGAGGTCTCCTACAATGAGCAGTTCTTC.

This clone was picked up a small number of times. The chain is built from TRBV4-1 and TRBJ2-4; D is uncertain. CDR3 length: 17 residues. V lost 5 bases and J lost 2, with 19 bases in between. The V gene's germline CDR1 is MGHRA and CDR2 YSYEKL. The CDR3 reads CASSDWMRSLPKNIQYF. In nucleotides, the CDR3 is TGCGCCAGCAGCGACTGGATGCGTTCTCTACCCAAAAACATTCAGTACTTC.

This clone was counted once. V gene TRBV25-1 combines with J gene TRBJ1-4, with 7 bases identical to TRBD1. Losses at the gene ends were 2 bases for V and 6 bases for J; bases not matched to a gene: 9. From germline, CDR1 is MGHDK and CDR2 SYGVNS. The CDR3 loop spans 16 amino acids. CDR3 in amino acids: CASSEAEGAGDEKLFF. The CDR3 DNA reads TGTGCCAGCAGTGAAGCGGAGGGGGCAGGGGATGAAAAACTGTTTTTT.

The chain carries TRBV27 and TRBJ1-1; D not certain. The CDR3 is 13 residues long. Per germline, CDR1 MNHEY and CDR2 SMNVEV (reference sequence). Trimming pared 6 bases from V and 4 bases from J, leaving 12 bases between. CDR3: CASRRAGGTEAFF. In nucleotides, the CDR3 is TGTGCCAGCAGAAGGGCGGGAGGCACTGAAGCTTTCTTT.

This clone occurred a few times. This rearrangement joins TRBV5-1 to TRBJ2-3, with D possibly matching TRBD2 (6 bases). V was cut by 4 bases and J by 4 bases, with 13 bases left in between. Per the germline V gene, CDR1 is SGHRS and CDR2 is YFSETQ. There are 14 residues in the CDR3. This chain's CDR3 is CASSLNGSPDTQYF. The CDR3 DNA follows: TGCGCCAGCAGCCTTAACGGGAGCCCAGATACGCAGTATTTT.

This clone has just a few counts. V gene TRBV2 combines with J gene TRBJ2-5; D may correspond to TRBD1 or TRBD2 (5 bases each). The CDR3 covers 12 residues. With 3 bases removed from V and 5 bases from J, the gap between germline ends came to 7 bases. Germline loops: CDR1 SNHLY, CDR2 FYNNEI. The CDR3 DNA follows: TGTGCCAGCAGTGAGTGGGGGGAGACCCAGTACTTC. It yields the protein CASSEWGETQYF.

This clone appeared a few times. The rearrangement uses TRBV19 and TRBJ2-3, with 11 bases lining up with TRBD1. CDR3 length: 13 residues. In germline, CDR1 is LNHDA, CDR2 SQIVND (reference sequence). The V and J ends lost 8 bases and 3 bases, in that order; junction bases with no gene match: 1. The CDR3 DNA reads TGTGCCAGTGGACAGGGGGCAACAGATACGCAGTATTTT. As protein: CASGQGATDTQYF.

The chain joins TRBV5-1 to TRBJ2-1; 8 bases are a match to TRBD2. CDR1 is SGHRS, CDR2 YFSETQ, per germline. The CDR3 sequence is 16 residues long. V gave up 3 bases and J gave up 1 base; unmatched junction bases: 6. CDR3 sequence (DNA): TGCGCCAGCAGCTCCCTCGCGGGAGGATCCTACAATGAGCAGTTCTTC. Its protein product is CASSSLAGGSYNEQFF.

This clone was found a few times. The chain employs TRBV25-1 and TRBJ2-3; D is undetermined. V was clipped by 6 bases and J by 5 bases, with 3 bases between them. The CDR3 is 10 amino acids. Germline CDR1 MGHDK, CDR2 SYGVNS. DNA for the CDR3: TGTGCCAGCAGACGAGATACGCAGTATTTT. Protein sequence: CASRRDTQYF.

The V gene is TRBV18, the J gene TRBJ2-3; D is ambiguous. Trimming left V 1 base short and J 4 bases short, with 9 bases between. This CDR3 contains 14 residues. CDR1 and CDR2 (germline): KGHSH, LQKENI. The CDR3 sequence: CASSPRSEPDTQYF. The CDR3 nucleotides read TGTGCCAGCTCACCACGGAGCGAACCAGATACGCAGTATTTT.

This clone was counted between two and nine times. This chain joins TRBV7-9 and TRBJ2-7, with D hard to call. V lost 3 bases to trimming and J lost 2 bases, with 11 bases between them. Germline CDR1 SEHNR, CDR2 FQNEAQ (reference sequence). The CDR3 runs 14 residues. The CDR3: CASSLHQKAYEQYF. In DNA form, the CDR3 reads TGTGCCAGCAGCTTGCACCAGAAAGCCTACGAGCAGTACTTC.

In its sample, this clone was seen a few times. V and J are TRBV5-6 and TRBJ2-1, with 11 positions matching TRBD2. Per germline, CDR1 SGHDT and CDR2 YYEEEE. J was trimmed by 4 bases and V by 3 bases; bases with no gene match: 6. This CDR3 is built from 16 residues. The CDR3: CASSSAGTSGYNEQFF. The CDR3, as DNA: TGTGCCAGCAGCTCTGCCGGGACTAGCGGTTACAATGAGCAGTTCTTC. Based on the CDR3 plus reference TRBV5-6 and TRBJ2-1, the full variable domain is DAGVTQSPTHLIKTRGQQVTLRCSPKSGHDTVSWYQQALGQGPQFIFQYYEEEERQRGNFPDRFSGHQFPNYSSELNVNALLLGDSALYLCASSSAGTSGYNEQFFGPGTRLTVL.

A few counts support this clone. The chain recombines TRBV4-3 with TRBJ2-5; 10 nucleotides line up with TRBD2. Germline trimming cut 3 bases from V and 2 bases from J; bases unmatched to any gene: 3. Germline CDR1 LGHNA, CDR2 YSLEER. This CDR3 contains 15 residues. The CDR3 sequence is CASSHKAGGQETQYF. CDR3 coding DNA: TGCGCCAGCAGCCATAAAGCGGGGGGGCAAGAGACCCAGTACTTC.

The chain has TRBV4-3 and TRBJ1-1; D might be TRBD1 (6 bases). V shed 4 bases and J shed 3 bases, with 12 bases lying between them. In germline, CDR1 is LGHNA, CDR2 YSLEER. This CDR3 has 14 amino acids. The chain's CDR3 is CASSREDRDTEAFF. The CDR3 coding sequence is TGCGCCAGCAGCCGAGAGGACAGAGACACTGAAGCTTTCTTT.

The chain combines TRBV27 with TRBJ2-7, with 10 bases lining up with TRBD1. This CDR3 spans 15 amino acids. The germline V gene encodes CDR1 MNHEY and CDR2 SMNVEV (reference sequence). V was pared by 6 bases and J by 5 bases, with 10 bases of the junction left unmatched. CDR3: CASSYPGTGVHEQYF. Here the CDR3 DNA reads TGTGCCAGCAGCTACCCCGGGACAGGGGTCCACGAGCAGTACTTC.

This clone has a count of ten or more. CDR3 in DNA: TGCAGCGTTGGACTATTGGAGACCTACAATGAGCAGTTCTTC. It codes for CSVGLLETYNEQFF. The chain is built from TRBV29-1 and TRBJ2-1, with a weak D call TRBD2 (5 bases). The germline V gene has CDR1 SQVTM and CDR2 ANQGSEA. Between the trimmed V and J ends, which lost 4 bases and 2 bases, there was a span of 12 bases. The CDR3 covers 14 residues.

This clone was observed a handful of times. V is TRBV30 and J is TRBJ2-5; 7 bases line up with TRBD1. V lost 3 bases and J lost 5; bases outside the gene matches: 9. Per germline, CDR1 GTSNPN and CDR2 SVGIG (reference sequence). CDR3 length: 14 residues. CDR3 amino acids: CAWRVRGRGETQYF. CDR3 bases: TGTGCCTGGAGAGTTAGGGGGCGCGGGGAGACCCAGTACTTC.

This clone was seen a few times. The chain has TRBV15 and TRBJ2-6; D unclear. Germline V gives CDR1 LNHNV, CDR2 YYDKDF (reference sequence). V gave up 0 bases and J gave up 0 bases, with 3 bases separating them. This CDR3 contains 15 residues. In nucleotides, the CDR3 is TGTGCCACCAGCAGAGATAACTCTGGGGCCAACGTCCTGACTTTC. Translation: CATSRDNSGANVLTF.

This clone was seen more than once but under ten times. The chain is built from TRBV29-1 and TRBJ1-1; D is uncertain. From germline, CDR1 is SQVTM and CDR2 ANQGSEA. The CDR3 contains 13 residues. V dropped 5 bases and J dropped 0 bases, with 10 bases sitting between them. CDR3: CSVRAVMNTEAFF. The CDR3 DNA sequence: TGCAGCGTTCGCGCAGTCATGAACACTGAAGCTTTCTTT.

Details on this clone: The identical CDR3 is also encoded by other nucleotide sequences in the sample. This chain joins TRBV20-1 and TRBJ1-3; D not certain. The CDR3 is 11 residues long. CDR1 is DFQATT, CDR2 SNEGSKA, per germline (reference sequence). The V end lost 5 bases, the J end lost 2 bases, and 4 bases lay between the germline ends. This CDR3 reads CSAGAGNTIYF. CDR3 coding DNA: TGCAGTGCTGGGGCTGGAAACACCATATATTTT.

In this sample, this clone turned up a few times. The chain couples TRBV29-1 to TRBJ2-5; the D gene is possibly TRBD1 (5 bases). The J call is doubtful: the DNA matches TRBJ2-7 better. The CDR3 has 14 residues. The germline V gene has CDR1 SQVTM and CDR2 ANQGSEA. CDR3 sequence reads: CSVKSDTASYEQYF. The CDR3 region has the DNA TGCAGCGTTAAATCGGACACGGCCTCCTACGAGCAGTACTTC.

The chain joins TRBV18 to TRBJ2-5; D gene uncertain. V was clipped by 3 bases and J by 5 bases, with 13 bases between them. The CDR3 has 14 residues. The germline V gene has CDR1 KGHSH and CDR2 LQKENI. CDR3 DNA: TGTGCCAGCTCACCGCCGTGGGTACCCGAGACCCAGTACTTC. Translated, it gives CASSPPWVPETQYF.

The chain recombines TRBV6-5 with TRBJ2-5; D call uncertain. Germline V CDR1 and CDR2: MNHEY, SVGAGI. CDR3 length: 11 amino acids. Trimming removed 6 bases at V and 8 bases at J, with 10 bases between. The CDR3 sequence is CASSISQTQYF. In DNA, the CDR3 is TGTGCCAGCAGCATTAGTCAAACCCAGTACTTC.

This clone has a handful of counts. The CDR3 reads CASSLRQGLYGYTF. Here the CDR3 DNA reads TGTGCCAGCAGCTTACGACAGGGCCTCTATGGCTACACCTTC. The V gene is TRBV7-9, the J gene TRBJ1-2, with TRBD1 identical over 7 bases. The CDR3 runs 14 residues. The V segment lost 2 bases and the J segment 4 bases; nucleotides outside the gene matches: 4. Looked up from germline, CDR1 is SEHNR and CDR2 is FQNEAQ (reference sequence).